The rows below give T cell receptor beta chains drawn from one sample of a study of early T cells in non-severe SARS-CoV-2 infection. TCRdb passed the 5' RACE reads through MiXCR, listing each CDR3 protein once. The data hold about 61,000 distinct CDR3 sequences, with roughly a tenth observed a single time. Sequencing was carried out using whole blood. These receptors originate from an adult who was a healthcare worker with PCR-confirmed SARS-CoV-2 infection or an uninfected control (not recorded which). Each CDR3 is given with its conserved first and last residue. Fields, in order: D gene, V gene, J gene, clone size, CDR3 DNA, CDR3 protein. D genes are given only for firm matches. Where a row states a size, it is once, few, many or the class of an expanded clone; other rows omit it.

NA	TRBV7-6	TRBJ2-1	many	TGTGCCAGCACCACCGACAGGCCAGGGGGGTTCAATGAGCAGTTCTTC	CASTTDRPGGFNEQFF
NA	TRBV5-6	TRBJ1-1	many	TGTGCCAGCAGCTTGTTCTTGGAATATAGACCCGCGCCTGAAGCTTTCTTT	CASSLFLEYRPAPEAFF
TRBD1	TRBV5-8	TRBJ1-1	few	TGTGCCAGCAGCAGAGACAGGGTGAACACTGAAGCTTTCTTT	CASSRDRVNTEAFF
TRBD1	TRBV6-6	TRBJ1-2	many	TGTGCCAGCAGCCCACCTACAGGGGCGAATGGCTACACCTTC	CASSPPTGANGYTF
NA	TRBV19	TRBJ1-5	few	TGTGCCAGTAGTGTGGGGTATGGCAATCAGCCCCAGCATTTT	CASSVGYGNQPQHF
NA	TRBV5-8	TRBJ2-2	NA	TGTGCCAGCAGCTTGATTTCTCGCGCGTTGGTACCCGGGGAGCTGTTTTTT	CASSLISRALVPGELFF
NA	TRBV6-1	TRBJ1-2	many	TGTGCCAGCAGTGAACAGTATCCCCAAGTTGGCTACACCTTC	CASSEQYPQVGYTF
TRBD1	TRBV10-3	TRBJ1-2	NA	TGTGCCACGCTGGGACAGTCGGATGGCTACACCTTC	CATLGQSDGYTF
TRBD1	TRBV12-3/TRBV12-4	TRBJ2-6	many	TGTGCCAGCACCCCGAGGGGACAGAGCTCTGGGGCCAACGTCCTGACTTTC	CASTPRGQSSGANVLTF
NA	TRBV18	TRBJ1-2	NA	TGTGCCAGCTCACCACGCTCAGCGCTCTATGGCTACACCTTC	CASSPRSALYGYTF
TRBD2	TRBV6-5	TRBJ2-1	few	TGTGCCAGCAGACCACTAGCGGGGGGGCCCAATGAGCAGTTCTTC	CASRPLAGGPNEQFF
NA	TRBV5-4	TRBJ2-3	NA	TGTGCCAGCAGCCTACAGGGAATTAGCACAGATACGCAGTATTTT	CASSLQGISTDTQYF
NA	TRBV3-1	TRBJ2-1	few	TGTGCCAGCAGCCAAGCCGTCATTGAGGGGGGAATCTCCTACAATGAGCAGTTCTTC	CASSQAVIEGGISYNEQFF
NA	TRBV3-1	TRBJ2-5	few	TGTGCCAGCAGCCTCGAAAAGGTGGTCGGGCAAGAGACCCAGTACTTC	CASSLEKVVGQETQYF
TRBD2	TRBV11-2	TRBJ2-5	few	TGTGCCAGCAGCCTCGACACGGGGGGGGCTGGGACCCAGTACTTC	CASSLDTGGAGTQYF
NA	TRBV14	TRBJ1-6	NA	TGTGCCAGCAGCCAAGATTTACAGTCACCCCTCCACTTT	CASSQDLQSPLHF
TRBD1	TRBV7-3	TRBJ1-1	many	TGTGCCAGCAGCTCCCAGGGACAGGGCCGGACTGAAGCTTTCTTT	CASSSQGQGRTEAFF
NA	TRBV11-2	TRBJ2-5	NA	TGTGCCAGCCTTAACGAAGGCCAAGAGACCCAGTACTTC	CASLNEGQETQYF
NA	TRBV5-1	TRBJ1-1	NA	TGCGCCAGCAGCTTGATTGTGAACACTGAAGCTTTCTTT	CASSLIVNTEAFF
NA	TRBV6-5	TRBJ1-6	few	TGTGCCAGCAGTTCGGTTATAGGACCCCTCCACTTT	CASSSVIGPLHF
TRBD1	TRBV20-1	TRBJ2-1	NA	TGCAGTGCTAGAGATCAATTCAAGGACAGGGAATATGAGCAGTTCTTC	CSARDQFKDREYEQFF
TRBD2	TRBV10-1	TRBJ2-3	NA	TGCGCCAGCAGTGAGAATAGCGGGGGCACAGATACGCAGTATTTT	CASSENSGGTDTQYF
NA	TRBV27	TRBJ1-2	NA	TGTGCCAGCAGTCAGCTCCGTTTCGCCATGCAGGTTGATGGCTACACCTTC	CASSQLRFAMQVDGYTF
NA	TRBV12-3/TRBV12-4	TRBJ1-2	few	TGTGCCAGCAGTGGCACAGGGAAATATGGCTACACCTTC	CASSGTGKYGYTF
NA	TRBV21-1	TRBJ1-1	few	TGTGCCAGCAGCAGGTACCCGTCGGTAGTTTCCACTGAAGCTTTCTTT	CASSRYPSVVSTEAFF
TRBD1	TRBV27	TRBJ1-5	many	TGTGCCAGCAGAAGGACAGGGGGCATTGAGCCCCAGCATTTT	CASRRTGGIEPQHF
TRBD2	TRBV5-6	TRBJ2-1	NA	TGTGCCAGCAGCCGAAAGAAACTAGCGGGGGGGCCCTACCACACCTACAATGAGCAGTTCTTC	CASSRKKLAGGPYHTYNEQFF
NA	TRBV19	TRBJ2-1	NA	TGTGCCAGTAGTATAGATCTTAAATTCCCCTACAATGAGCAGTTCTTC	CASSIDLKFPYNEQFF
NA	TRBV3-1	TRBJ1-3	few	TGTGCCAGCAGCCAAGAGTTACTCTCTGGAAACACCATATATTTT	CASSQELLSGNTIYF
NA	TRBV11-2	TRBJ2-3	few	TGTGCCAGTCAGGGGAATACGCAGTATTTT	CASQGNTQYF
NA	TRBV6-5	TRBJ1-4	NA	TGTGCCAGCAGTTACTCTCCGGGGGTTGCAACTAATGAAAAACTGTTTTTT	CASSYSPGVATNEKLFF
TRBD1	TRBV2	TRBJ2-3	NA	TGTGCCAGCAGGGCCGGGACAGGGCGCACAGATACGCAGTATTTT	CASRAGTGRTDTQYF
NA	TRBV20-1	TRBJ2-2	many	TGCAGTGCTAGTCCGGGGGCGCGGACCGGGGAGCTGTTTTTT	CSASPGARTGELFF
NA	TRBV3-1	TRBJ1-3	NA	TGTGCCAGCAGCCACGGGTCCGGAAACACCATATATTTT	CASSHGSGNTIYF
NA	TRBV20-1	TRBJ2-5	NA	TGCAGTGCAATCGAGGACCAAGAGACCCAGTACTTC	CSAIEDQETQYF
TRBD1	TRBV19	TRBJ2-4	NA	TGTGCCAGTAGCCAGAGGCCGGACAGGGAAAACATTCAGTACTTC	CASSQRPDRENIQYF
NA	TRBV12-3/TRBV12-4	TRBJ2-1	few	TGTGCCAGCACCCTTTCCGTCGGCAATGAGCAGTTCTTC	CASTLSVGNEQFF
NA	TRBV6-6	TRBJ2-3	few	TGTGCCAGCAGTTACGAGGGAAATACGCAGTATTTT	CASSYEGNTQYF
TRBD1	TRBV9	TRBJ1-2	few	TGTGCCAGCAGCGTAGAGGCAGGGGGCAACTATGGCTACACCTTC	CASSVEAGGNYGYTF
TRBD1	TRBV12-3/TRBV12-4	TRBJ2-3	few	TGTGCCAGCAGGGGGGACAGGGAGCCTCAGTATTTT	CASRGDREPQYF
TRBD2	TRBV7-2	TRBJ2-2	many	TGTGCCAGCAGCTGGGGACTAGCGCCGAACACCGGGGAGCTGTTTTTT	CASSWGLAPNTGELFF
NA	TRBV7-3	TRBJ1-1	many	TGTGCCAGCAGCTTAGGGCCAGCGAACACTGAAGCTTTCTTT	CASSLGPANTEAFF
TRBD1	TRBV18	TRBJ1-4	many	TGTGCCAGCTCACCCCCCGGACAGGGAGGAGAAAAACTGTTTTTT	CASSPPGQGGEKLFF
NA	TRBV5-1	TRBJ1-1	few	TGCGCCAGCAGCGGAGGAGTTGGGACTGAAGCTTTCTTT	CASSGGVGTEAFF
NA	TRBV4-2	TRBJ1-4	NA	TGTGCCAGCAGCCTTAACGGGGAGGCCTTTAATGAAAAACTGTTTTTT	CASSLNGEAFNEKLFF
TRBD2	TRBV6-2/TRBV6-3	TRBJ2-1	NA	TGTGCCAGCAGTTACTCAAGTCGGAGCGGGGGGGCTTTTGGCTACAATGAGCAGTTCTTC	CASSYSSRSGGAFGYNEQFF
TRBD1	TRBV29-1	TRBJ2-3	NA	TGCAGCGTTGGGCGACAGGGGCGCCAAGATACGCAGTATTTT	CSVGRQGRQDTQYF
NA	TRBV4-1	TRBJ2-5	NA	TGCGCCAGCAGCCAAGATCCCCAGGGAGGTGGAGAGACCCAGTACTTC	CASSQDPQGGGETQYF
NA	TRBV10-3	TRBJ1-1	NA	TGTGCCATCAAGAGGACAGACATGAACACTGAAGCTTTCTTT	CAIKRTDMNTEAFF
TRBD2	TRBV7-9	TRBJ2-1	NA	TGTGCCAGCAGCCCGACTAGCGGGGGGTACAATGAGCAGTTCTTC	CASSPTSGGYNEQFF
NA	TRBV7-2	TRBJ1-1	medium-sized	TGTGCCAGCAGCTTAGGAGTGGGGGACCTTGAAGCTTTCTTT	CASSLGVGDLEAFF
NA	TRBV2	TRBJ1-1	NA	TGTGCCAGCGGGCGGAAATACGAAGCTTTCTTT	CASGRKYEAFF
TRBD1	TRBV2	TRBJ1-1	few	TGTGCCAGCAGTCGCGACAGGGGTTCCCTGAACACTGAAGCCTTCTTT	CASSRDRGSLNTEAFF
TRBD2	TRBV7-9	TRBJ2-5	NA	TGTGCCAGCAGCGCCCCGAGCGGGGGGGCCTTCCAAGAGACCCAGTACTTC	CASSAPSGGAFQETQYF
NA	TRBV9	TRBJ2-1	NA	TGTGCCAGCAGCGTTTTAGGCTTGCAGTACAATGAGCAGTTCTTC	CASSVLGLQYNEQFF
TRBD1	TRBV7-6	TRBJ2-5	few	TGTGCCAGCAGCAATAACAGGGGCAGAGAGACCCAGTACTTC	CASSNNRGRETQYF
NA	TRBV20-1	TRBJ2-1	NA	TGCAGTGCTAGAGGTCAGCGGAAGCAGTTCTTC	CSARGQRKQFF
TRBD1	TRBV5-4	TRBJ1-2	few	TGTGCCAGCAGCCCTAAGGACAGGGGCGAAGACACCTTC	CASSPKDRGEDTF